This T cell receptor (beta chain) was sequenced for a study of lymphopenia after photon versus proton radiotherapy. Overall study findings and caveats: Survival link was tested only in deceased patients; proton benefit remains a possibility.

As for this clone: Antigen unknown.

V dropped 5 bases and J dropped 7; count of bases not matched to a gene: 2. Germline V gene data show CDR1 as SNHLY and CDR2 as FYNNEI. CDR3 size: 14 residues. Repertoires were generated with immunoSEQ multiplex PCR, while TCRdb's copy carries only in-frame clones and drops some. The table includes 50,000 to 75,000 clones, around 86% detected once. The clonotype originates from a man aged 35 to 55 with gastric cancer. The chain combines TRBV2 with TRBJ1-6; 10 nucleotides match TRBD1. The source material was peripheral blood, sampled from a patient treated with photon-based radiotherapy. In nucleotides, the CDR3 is TGTGCCAGCAGTTCGGGACAGGGGAATTCACCCCTCCACTTT. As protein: CASSSGQGNSPLHF.